Only one count was recorded for the clone carrying this TCR beta chain. Its antigen remains unidentified. Amplification used 60 Vbeta primers and 13 Jbeta primers. The table came from immunoSEQ multiplex PCR; TCRdb's copy has only in-frame clones and leaves some out. The sample shows 90,000 to 140,000 clones, roughly three quarters of them seen only once. This specimen comes from a study of cytomegalovirus exposure and HLA in healthy donors. General study findings and limits: Researchers had no immune exposure information except CMV serostatus available.

V gave up 1 base and J gave up 1 base, with 7 bases separating them. Germline V gene data show CDR1 as LNHNV and CDR2 as YYDKDF (reference sequence). The CDR3 runs to 14 residues. Sample: PBMCs. This chain uses TRBV15 with TRBJ1-1, with D unresolved. This receptor was taken from a male donor in good health and CMV-seronegative. The CDR3 DNA is TGTGCCACCAGCAGAGCCGGGGAGAACACTGAAGCTTTCTTT. Its protein is CATSRAGENTEAFF.